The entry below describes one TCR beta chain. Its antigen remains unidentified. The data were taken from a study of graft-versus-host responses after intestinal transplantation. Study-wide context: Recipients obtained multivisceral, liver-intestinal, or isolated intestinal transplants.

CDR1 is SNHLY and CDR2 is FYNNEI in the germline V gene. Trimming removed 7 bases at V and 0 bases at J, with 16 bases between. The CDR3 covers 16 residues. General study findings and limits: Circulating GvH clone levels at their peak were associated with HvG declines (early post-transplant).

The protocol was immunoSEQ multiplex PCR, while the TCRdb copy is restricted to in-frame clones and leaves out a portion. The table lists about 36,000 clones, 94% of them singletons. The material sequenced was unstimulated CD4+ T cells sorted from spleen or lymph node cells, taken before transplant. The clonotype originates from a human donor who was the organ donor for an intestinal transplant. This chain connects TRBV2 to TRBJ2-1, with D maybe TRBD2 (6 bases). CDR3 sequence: CASIPGDGSSYNEQFF. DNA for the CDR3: TGTGCCAGCATCCCCGGGGACGGGAGCTCCTACAATGAGCAGTTCTTC.